The T cell receptor beta chain under discussion was sequenced for a study of blood T cell repertoires in COVID-19 (dated by TCRdb to between 2020 and 2021). Regarding the complete study: The collaborator samples originated in the United States, Italy and Spain and spanned the acute and convalescent phases of COVID-19. Where available, HLA class I and class II types were taken from metadata supplied by the sample provider and were not determined by assay-based typing. Subjects who had been exposed to COVID-19, were actively infected with it, or had recovered from it provided the deeply sampled blood TCRbeta repertoires that made up the dataset. The material from the prospective study consisted of cDNA or gDNA derived from T cells, B-cell-depleted T cells, or PBMCs. The samples were drawn from two sources: the first 160 participants of the ongoing ImmuneRACE study, and fewer than 1,500 subjects contributed by 6 global collaborators. The repertoires were made available in a free public database intended to serve as a resource for research on the immune response to SARS-CoV-2. The sample metadata nearly always contained a de-identified subject ID, COVID-19 status, age in years and sex. Overall results and qualifications from the work: How much clinical and demographic metadata was included differed by source and by participant, and the metadata was provided uncurated.

The collaborating institutions used their own protocols to collect whole blood in K2EDTA tubes. For TCRbeta analysis, collaborators shipped samples in one of three forms: frozen whole blood, isolated PBMCs, or DNA extracted from either of those sample types. Counted from cysteine to phenylalanine, this CDR3 has 15 amino acids. Solely the CDR3 DNA is kept, with 45 bases framed from the first base. V and J are trimmed by 5 bases and 8 bases, and the gene matches miss 6 bases of the junction. Based on the germline V gene, the CDR1 and CDR2 sequences are KGHDR and SFDVKD. As to this clone: Its antigen is not yet known. One base away there is no much larger clone; base qualities are not given.

TCRbeta CDR3 regions were amplified from genomic DNA by means of the immunoSEQ Assay, a bias-controlled multiplex PCR. Under the source paper's analysis protocol: The number of nucleated cells in each sample was estimated by amplification of reference gene primers within the assay. Sequence reads were collapsed and filtered to measure the absolute abundance of every unique TCRbeta CDR3 rearrangement. For each sample, productive Simpson clonality was calculated as the square root of Simpson's diversity index across productive rearrangements. The table comes from immuneACCESS by way of TCRdb, which keeps in-frame sequences with V and J called. Part of the clones is missing from these tables; in studies checked, under half for an unresolved V gene and the rest for unknown reasons. V, J and clone size are taken as reported in that table, and D and trimming were inferred from the DNA itself. The sample table records fewer than 90,000 clones; 60% to 85% of these occur just once. Under 50% of the sample is taken by the ten largest.

The clonotype originates from a human donor in a cohort sampled during active COVID-19. Input material: peripheral blood. Recombination joined TRBV24-1 with TRBJ2-1; 12 central bases correspond to TRBD1. Here the CDR3 is given as CATSVLGTGGHEQFF. The DNA reads as follows: TGTGCCACCAGTGTCCTCGGGACAGGGGGCCATGAGCAGTTCTTC.